The rows below give T cell receptor beta chains drawn from one sample of a study of T cells in Graves' hyperthyroidism and ophthalmopathy. TCRdb ran MiXCR on the multiplex PCR reads and lists one entry per CDR3 protein. The top ten hold 16% of the sample, which has 690,000 or so distinct CDR3 sequences, under 20% seen once. The source material was blood. These TCRs come from a woman in her forties or fifties with Graves' hyperthyroidism that later progressed to Graves' ophthalmopathy. Each CDR3 is given with its conserved first and last residue. A D gene is named only where the DNA matches it firmly. The size of a clone is reported for some rows only, either as once, few or many, or as a class for expanded clones.

d_gene	j_gene	abundance	v_gene	CDR3nt	CDR3aa
TRBD1	TRBJ1-1	many	TRBV6-1	TGTGCCAGCAGACCGGGACAGGGTCAGCCAGAAGCTTTCTTT	CASRPGQGQPEAFF
-	TRBJ1-2	-	TRBV5-5	TGTGCCAGCAGCTTGGCTCATGGGTTTGGCTACACCTTC	CASSLAHGFGYTF
-	TRBJ2-1	many	TRBV3-1	TGTGCCAGCAGCCAATATAGCAATGAGCAGTTCTTC	CASSQYSNEQFF
-	TRBJ1-1	-	TRBV20-1	TGCAGTGCAACACAGGCGTTGAACACTGAAGCTTTCTTT	CSATQALNTEAFF
-	TRBJ1-1	-	TRBV7-6	TGTGCCAACAGCTTATTCTTAGAGGACACTGAAGCTTTCTTT	CANSLFLEDTEAFF
-	TRBJ1-6	many	TRBV11-2	TGTGCCAGCAGCTTAGATCCAGGCGAATCACCCCTCCACTTT	CASSLDPGESPLHF
-	TRBJ1-2	-	TRBV9	TGTGCCAGCAGCGAATCAGGAGGTGGCTACACCTTC	CASSESGGGYTF
-	TRBJ2-7	-	TRBV5-8	TGTGCCAGCAGCCACCGGGTTACCTACGAGCAGTACTTC	CASSHRVTYEQYF
TRBD2	TRBJ2-5	-	TRBV28	TGTGCCAGCAGGAACCTGCACGGACTAGCAGAGACCCAGTACTTC	CASRNLHGLAETQYF
-	TRBJ2-6	few	TRBV3-1	TGTGCCAGCAGCCAAGTCCCTTTTCGGGCTGGGGCCAACGTCCTGACTTTC	CASSQVPFRAGANVLTF
-	TRBJ2-3	few	TRBV14	TGTGCCAGCAGCCCAGCTCCAGATACGCAGTATTTT	CASSPAPDTQYF
-	TRBJ1-1	-	TRBV20-1	TGCAGTGCTTCCCGAGCCGCGGCGGACACTGAAGCTTTCTTT	CSASRAAADTEAFF
-	TRBJ1-3	few	TRBV12-5	TGTGCTAGTGGTTCTCTTCAAGCCCCGGAGAGGAACTCTGGAAACACCATATATTTT	CASGSLQAPERNSGNTIYF
-	TRBJ1-3	few	TRBV10-3	TGTGCCATCACCAACTACCCCATTAGCTCTGGAAACACCATATATTTT	CAITNYPISSGNTIYF
-	TRBJ2-3	-	TRBV6-2/TRBV6-3	TGTGCCAGCAGTTACCCCTGGACAACCACAGATACGCAGTATTTT	CASSYPWTTTDTQYF
TRBD1	TRBJ2-7	-	TRBV25-1	TGTGCCAGCAGTAGGACAGGGGCCTCCTACGAGCAGTACTTC	CASSRTGASYEQYF